This paragraph covers one TCR beta chain sequence. In germline, CDR1 is MRHNA, CDR2 SNTAGT. CDR3 size: 16 residues. Trimming removed 3 bases from V and 3 bases from J; junction bases left unmatched: 6. How the authors handled the data: From reference gene primer amplification, estimates of nucleated cell counts were derived. Sequencing was performed with immunoSEQ multiplex PCR; in TCRdb, only in-frame clones are kept and a portion is missing. The V and J calls and clone size were taken over from that table, and D and trimming were inferred from the DNA. Among about 50,000 clones listed, 90% were seen once. This sample is part of a study of blood T cell repertoires in COVID-19. About the study: Specimens from acute and convalescent COVID-19 originated in the United States, Italy and Spain. The cDNA or gDNA used as material had been derived from T cells, B-cell-depleted T cells, or PBMCs.

This sequence originates from a woman over 75 with acute or convalescent COVID-19. The sequenced sample was peripheral blood. The chain links TRBV6-4 to TRBJ1-3, with 9 positions matching TRBD1. The chain's CDR3 is CASSDQQGALGNTIYF. The CDR3 nucleotides read TGTGCCAGCAGTGATCAACAGGGGGCGCTTGGAAACACCATATATTTT.